Presented here are 15 T cell receptor beta chains from one specimen sequenced in a study of lymphopenia after photon versus proton radiotherapy. TCRdb keeps only in-frame clones here, not all; method: immunoSEQ multiplex PCR. The table lists about 30,000 clones, roughly 94% of them singletons. This specimen consisted of peripheral blood, obtained from a patient treated with photon-based radiotherapy. The receptors were sampled from a woman aged 50 to 60 with cholangiocarcinoma.

This chain connects TRBV4-3 to TRBJ2-5, with TRBD2 identical over 9 bases. Germline V gene lookup returns CDR1 LGHNA and CDR2 YSLEER. This CDR3 spans 14 amino acids. Trimming took 3 bases from V and 3 from J; bases not matched to a gene: 2. CDR3 sequence: CASSQRGGEETQYF. In nucleotides, the CDR3 is TGCGCCAGCAGCCAGCGGGGGGGAGAAGAGACCCAGTACTTC.

The CDR3 nucleotides read TGTGCCAGCAGCTTGGATCCGCTCAATCAGCCCCAGCATTTT. It is translated as CASSLDPLNQPQHF. The chain combines TRBV5-5 with TRBJ1-5; D is unresolved. The CDR3 covers 14 residues. V gave up 0 bases and J gave up 3 bases, with 7 bases separating them. Per the germline V gene, CDR1 is SGHKS and CDR2 is YYEKEE (reference sequence).

CDR3 in amino acids: CASSSAGAYEQYF. DNA for the CDR3: TGTGCCAGTAGTAGCGCAGGGGCCTACGAGCAGTACTTC. J is TRBJ2-7 and V is TRBV19; a weak D match, TRBD1 (6 bases). The CDR3 is made up of 13 amino acids. Deletions cut 4 bases from V and 2 bases from J, with 9 bases between. Germline V gene lookup returns CDR1 LNHDA and CDR2 SQIVND (reference sequence).

The chain couples TRBV7-2 to TRBJ2-5, with a tentative D call TRBD1 (6 bases). The germline V and J ends were trimmed by 1 base and 1 base, with 13 bases remaining between them. Germline V gene data show CDR1 as SGHTA and CDR2 as FQGNSA. The CDR3 has 16 amino acids. The DNA of the CDR3 is TGTGCCAGCAGCTTAGGGGGGCGAGGGATCCAAGAGACCCAGTACTTC. It encodes CASSLGGRGIQETQYF.

V gene TRBV5-1 combines with J gene TRBJ2-5; D remains unclear. There are 13 residues in the CDR3. Germline V gene lookup returns CDR1 SGHRS and CDR2 YFSETQ. Trimming took 4 bases from V and 1 from J, leaving 8 bases between them. The CDR3 here is CASSEVSQETQYF. The CDR3 DNA follows: TGCGCCAGCAGCGAAGTATCCCAAGAGACCCAGTACTTC.

In the case of this clone: Compared with germline, one end of the junction differs, possibly owing to a read error. Other DNA sequences from this sample encode an identical CDR3 as well. The chain joins TRBV6-5 to TRBJ1-6; TRBD1 might be the D (6 bases). There are 12 residues in the CDR3. In germline, CDR1 is MNHEY, CDR2 SVGAGI. The CDR3 nucleotides are TGCGCCACCCAAACAGGGCTTTCACCCCTCCACTTT. This gives the protein CATQTGLSPLHF.

The chain joins TRBV6-5 to TRBJ1-6; no definite D call. The CDR3 extends over 13 amino acids. Germline V gene sequence: CDR1 MNHEY, CDR2 SVGAGI. Deletions cut 5 bases from V and 7 bases from J, with 9 bases between. Here the CDR3 DNA reads TGTGCCAGCAGTGAGACGGGCAATTCACCCCTCCACTTT. Its protein is CASSETGNSPLHF.

This chain joins TRBV6-6 and TRBJ2-7; 9 nucleotides match TRBD1. Trimming at V came to 6 bases and at J to 7 bases, leaving 10 bases not matched to a gene. The CDR3 runs 14 residues. CDR1 and CDR2 from the germline V gene are MNHNY and SVGAGI (reference sequence). CDR3 bases: TGTGCCAGCAGCCTGGACAGGGGCCGTGGGGAGCAGTACTTC. Translated, it gives CASSLDRGRGEQYF.

A single count supports this clone. V usage is TRBV5-6 and J usage is TRBJ1-1; D possibly corresponds to TRBD1 (6 bases). CDR1 and CDR2 from the germline V gene are SGHDT and YYEEEE. Trimming took 4 bases from V and 2 from J, leaving 15 bases between them. The CDR3 sequence is 15 residues long. For the CDR3, the DNA is TGTGCCAGCAGCGCCAGACAGGCTACTAACACTGAAGCTTTCTTT. Its protein product is CASSARQATNTEAFF.

The CDR3 sequence is CASSITTGANYGYTF. CDR3 in DNA: TGTGCCAGCAGCATAACGACAGGGGCCAACTATGGCTACACCTTC. The chain employs TRBV5-4 and TRBJ1-2, with 8 bases identical to TRBD1. V lost 4 bases, J lost 2 bases, and 7 bases stayed unmatched. CDR1 and CDR2 from the germline V gene are SGHNT and YYREEE (reference sequence). This CDR3 is 15 amino acids long.

The chain joins TRBV18 to TRBJ2-1; 9 bases fit TRBD1. Germline CDR1 is KGHSH and CDR2 is LQKENI. The CDR3 sequence is 15 residues long. The V segment lost 4 bases and the J segment 7 bases; nucleotides outside the gene matches: 8. The CDR3 loop reads CASSQTDRGGNEQFF. The DNA of the CDR3 is TGTGCCAGCTCACAAACGGACAGGGGCGGGAATGAGCAGTTCTTC. The full variable domain, in which reference TRBV18 and TRBJ2-1 provide the parts outside the CDR3, is NAGVMQNPRHLVRRRGQEARLRCSPMKGHSHVYWYRQLPEEGLKFMVYLQKENIIDESGMPKERFSAEFPKEGPSILRIQQVVRGDSAAYFCASSQTDRGGNEQFFGPGTRLTVL.

This chain connects TRBV19 to TRBJ1-1; D is possibly TRBD1 (6 bases). The V gene lost 8 bases and the J gene lost 5 bases, with 12 bases spanning the gap. Germline CDR1 is LNHDA and CDR2 is SQIVND (reference sequence). CDR3 length equals 12 residues. The CDR3 region has the DNA TGTGCCAGTGGGTACAGGGCTACTGAAGCTTTCTTT. Residues: CASGYRATEAFF.

The chain couples TRBV4-3 to TRBJ1-2, with TRBD1 matching 7 bases. Germline assignment: CDR1 LGHNA and CDR2 YSLEER. This CDR3 region has 15 residues. The ends lost 4 bases at V and 3 bases at J; junction bases unmatched: 8. CDR3 protein: CASSLGTVSDYGYTF. CDR3 bases: TGCGCCAGCAGCCTAGGGACAGTTTCAGACTATGGCTACACCTTC.

CDR3 in amino acids: CASRSPAGTAYEQYF. CDR3 bases: TGTGCCAGCAGATCCCCCGCCGGGACAGCCTACGAGCAGTACTTC. The rearrangement uses TRBV6-5 and TRBJ2-7, with TRBD1 matching over 7 bases. The CDR3 runs to 15 residues. V lost 6 bases to trimming and J lost 2 bases; unmatched junction nucleotides: 10. The V gene's germline CDR1 is MNHEY and CDR2 SVGAGI.

This clone was observed once. The CDR3 nucleotides are TGTGCCATCAGTGTTGAAGGATTCAATCAGCCCCAGCATTTT. This sequence encodes CAISVEGFNQPQHF. This rearrangement joins TRBV10-3 to TRBJ1-5; no firm D call. This CDR3 contains 14 residues. The germline V and J ends were trimmed by 4 bases and 3 bases, with 10 bases remaining between them. Germline lookup yields CDR1 ENHRY and CDR2 SYGVKD.